This T cell receptor (beta chain) originates from a study of neurological immune-mediated disorders. This clonotype was detected many times. V shed 3 bases, J shed 4 bases, and the junction held 11 bases outside the gene matches. CDR3 length: 16 residues. Germline V lookup: CDR1 DFQATT, CDR2 SNEGSKA (reference sequence). The time point is: longitudinal time-point 3. The cDNA came from 5'RACE, which used 10-nucleotide random UMIs. TCRdb re-called the 5' RACE reads with MiXCR, one entry per CDR3 protein. The sample yields more than 95,000 distinct CDR3 sequences, approximately 11% seen once. Specimen: PBMCs. The chain carries TRBV20-1 and TRBJ2-2; 7 positions match TRBD1. This clonotype was obtained from a female donor with HTLV-1-associated myelopathy (HAM/TSP). DNA of the CDR3: TGCAGTGCTAGGGCCCACAGGGGACGCGGCACCGGGGAGCTGTTTTTT. Translating gives CSARAHRGRGTGELFF.